These 9 T cell receptor beta chains originate from one sample sequenced in a study of shared clonotypes between healthy human individuals. Naive-designated CD8 cells lacked CD45RO, were positively enriched for CCR7, and omitted terminally differentiated effector memory CD45RA+ cells. Repertoires were generated with immunoSEQ multiplex PCR, while TCRdb's copy carries only in-frame clones and drops some. The data hold roughly 590,000 clones, with nearly 97% observed a single time. Input material: naive CD8+ T cells sorted from blood. The receptor source for this set is a woman in her thirties in good health.

The chain is built from TRBV10-3 and TRBJ1-2, with a possible D match to TRBD1 (6 bases). V lost 2 bases and J 6 bases, leaving 16 bases between the germline ends. Per the germline V gene, CDR1 is ENHRY and CDR2 is SYGVKD. This CDR3 spans 15 amino acids. The CDR3 region has the DNA TGTGCCATCAGTGAGAGTAAAGGGGGGACGAATGGCTACACCTTC. The encoded protein is CAISESKGGTNGYTF.

The CDR3 protein is CASSDDREETQYF. The CDR3, as DNA: TGTGCCAGCAGCGATGACAGGGAAGAGACCCAGTACTTC. The chain employs TRBV9 and TRBJ2-5; 7 nucleotides agree with TRBD1. Germline CDR1 and CDR2: SGDLS and YYNGEE. This CDR3 comprises 13 residues. V shed 3 bases and J 3 bases; nucleotides not matched to a gene: 2.

With regard to this clone: The same CDR3 also results from other DNA sequences found in this sample. This chain uses TRBV27 with TRBJ1-4; perhaps TRBD1 as D (5 bases). This CDR3 spans 14 amino acids. CDR1 MNHEY and CDR2 SMNVEV come from the germline V gene (reference sequence). Trimming took off 3 bases at V and 5 bases at J, with 10 bases between the two ends. CDR3 in amino acids: CASSFGGSNEKLFF. CDR3 nucleotide sequence: TGTGCCAGCAGTTTTGGGGGGTCCAATGAAAAACTGTTTTTT.

In the case of this clone: The same CDR3 arises from other DNA sequences in this sample as well. The chain carries TRBV6-1 and TRBJ2-7, with D possibly TRBD2 on 6 matching bases. Looked up from germline, CDR1 is MNHNS and CDR2 is SASEGT. Trimming cost V 0 bases and J 4 bases, with 7 bases left between them. This CDR3 is built from 13 residues. CDR3 nucleotides: TGTGCCAGCAGTGAAGCGCGGGGATACGAGCAGTACTTC. It specifies CASSEARGYEQYF.

This clone occurred once. This chain uses TRBV28 with TRBJ2-3, with 8 bases lining up with TRBD2. This CDR3 comprises 18 residues. Germline V gene data show CDR1 as MDHEN and CDR2 as SYDVKM. The V segment lost 6 bases and the J segment 2 bases; nucleotides outside the gene matches: 16. CDR3 loop: CASRSLRELAGPTDTQYF. The CDR3 DNA sequence: TGTGCCAGCAGGTCCCTGAGGGAGTTAGCGGGGCCCACAGATACGCAGTATTTT.

The chain links TRBV2 to TRBJ1-4; D ambiguous. The CDR3 has 15 residues. CDR1 and CDR2 from the germline V gene are SNHLY and FYNNEI. V lost 0 bases to trimming and J lost 4 bases, with 9 bases between them. The chain's CDR3 is CASSEARDFNEKLFF. CDR3 coding DNA: TGTGCCAGCAGTGAAGCGCGGGATTTTAATGAAAAACTGTTTTTT. The whole variable domain, filled in from reference TRBV2 and TRBJ1-4, reads EPEVTQTPSHQVTQMGQEVILRCVPISNHLYFYWYRQILGQKVEFLVSFYNNEISEKSEIFDDQFSVERPDGSNFTLKIRSTKLEDSAMYFCASSEARDFNEKLFFGSGTQLSVL.

Of note for this clone: Other nucleotide sequences in the sample specify the same CDR3. V is TRBV11-2 and J is TRBJ1-4, with 8 bases matching TRBD1. The germline V gene has CDR1 SGHAT and CDR2 FQNNGV. J gave up 7 bases and V 4 bases, and 5 bases lay outside the gene matches. This CDR3 is 14 amino acids long. The CDR3 nucleotides read TGTGCCAGCAGCTCAAGGACAGGGTTTGAAAAACTGTTTTTT. As protein: CASSSRTGFEKLFF.

The chain combines TRBV27 with TRBJ2-7; D remains unclear. This CDR3 has 15 amino acids. In germline, CDR1 is MNHEY, CDR2 SMNVEV (reference sequence). Trimming cost V 2 bases and J 2 bases, with 13 bases left between them. The CDR3 is CASSLLGMSPYEQYF. CDR3 in DNA: TGTGCCAGCAGTTTACTGGGTATGTCACCCTACGAGCAGTACTTC.

The V call is TRBV7-9, the J call TRBJ1-1, with TRBD1 matching 7 bases. Germline V gene sequence: CDR1 SEHNR, CDR2 FQNEAQ (reference sequence). J lost 11 bases, V lost 5 bases, and 5 bases had no gene match. CDR3 length: 11 residues. This CDR3 is CASSTTGAAFF. As DNA, the CDR3 is TGTGCCAGCAGCACTACAGGGGCGGCTTTCTTT.